This TCR beta chain appears in the sequencing data of a study of shared clonotypes between healthy human individuals. Trimming removed 2 bases at V and 5 bases at J, with 12 bases between. In germline, CDR1 is PRHDT, CDR2 FYEKMQ (reference sequence). The CDR3 consists of 14 residues. This clone was recorded once. Naive CD8 cells lacked CD45RO and underwent positive selection for CCR7, leaving out terminally differentiated effector memory CD45RA+ cells. This table comes from immunoSEQ multiplex PCR, and its TCRdb copy is limited to in-frame clones, with some not included. The table shows more than 2 million clones, with about 95% occurring only once.

This receptor was identified in a man in his late teens or twenties in good health. The chain couples TRBV13 to TRBJ2-5; D is unresolved. The sample taken for sequencing was naive CD8+ T cells sorted from blood. The CDR3: CASSLTGSRETQYF. Here the CDR3 DNA reads TGTGCCAGCAGCTTAACCGGGTCAAGGGAGACCCAGTACTTC.